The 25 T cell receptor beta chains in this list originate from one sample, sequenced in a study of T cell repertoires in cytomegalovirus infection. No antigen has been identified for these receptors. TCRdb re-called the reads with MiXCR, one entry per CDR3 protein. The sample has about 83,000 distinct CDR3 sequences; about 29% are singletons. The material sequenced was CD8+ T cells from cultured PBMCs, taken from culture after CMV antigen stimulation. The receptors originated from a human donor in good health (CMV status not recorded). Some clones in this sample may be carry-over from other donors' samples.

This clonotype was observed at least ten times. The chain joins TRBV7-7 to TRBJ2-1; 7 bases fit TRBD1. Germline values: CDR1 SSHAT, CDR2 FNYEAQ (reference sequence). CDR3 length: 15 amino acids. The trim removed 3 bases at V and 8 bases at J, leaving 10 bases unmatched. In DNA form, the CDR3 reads TGTGCCAGCAGCTTCGCGGCAGGGGGTCGAGATGAGCAGTTCTTC. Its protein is CASSFAAGGRDEQFF.

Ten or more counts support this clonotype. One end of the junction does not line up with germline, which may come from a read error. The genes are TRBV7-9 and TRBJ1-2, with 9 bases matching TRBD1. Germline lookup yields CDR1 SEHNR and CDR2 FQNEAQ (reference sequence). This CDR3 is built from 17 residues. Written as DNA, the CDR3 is TGTTCCAGCAGCTCCACGCACCGGGACAGGGCAAACTATGGCTACACCTTC. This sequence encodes CSSSSTHRDRANYGYTF.

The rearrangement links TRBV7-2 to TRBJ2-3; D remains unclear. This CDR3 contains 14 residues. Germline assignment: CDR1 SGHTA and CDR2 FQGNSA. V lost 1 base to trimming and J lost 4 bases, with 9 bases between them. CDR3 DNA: TGTGCCAGCAGCTTAGTCGGTTCGGCAGATACGCAGTATTTT. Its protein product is CASSLVGSADTQYF.

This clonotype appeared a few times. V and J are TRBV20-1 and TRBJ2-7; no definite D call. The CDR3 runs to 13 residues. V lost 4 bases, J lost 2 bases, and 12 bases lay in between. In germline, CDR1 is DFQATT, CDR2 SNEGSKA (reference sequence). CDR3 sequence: CSAKTARPYEQYF. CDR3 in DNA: TGCAGTGCTAAAACAGCGCGGCCCTACGAGCAGTACTTC.

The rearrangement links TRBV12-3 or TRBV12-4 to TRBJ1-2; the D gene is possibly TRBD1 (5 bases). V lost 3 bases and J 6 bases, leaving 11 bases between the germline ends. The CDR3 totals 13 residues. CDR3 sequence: CASSFPRDHGYTF. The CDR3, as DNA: TGTGCCAGCAGTTTTCCCAGGGATCATGGCTACACCTTC.

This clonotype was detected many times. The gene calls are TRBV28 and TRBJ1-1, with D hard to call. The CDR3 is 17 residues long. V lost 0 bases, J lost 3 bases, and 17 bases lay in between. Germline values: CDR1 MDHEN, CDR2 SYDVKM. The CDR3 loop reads CASSLWSTSEGDTEAFF. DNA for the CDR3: TGTGCCAGCAGTTTATGGAGTACGTCGGAGGGTGACACTGAAGCTTTCTTT. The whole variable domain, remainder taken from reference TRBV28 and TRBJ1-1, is DVKVTQSSRYLVKRTGEKVFLECVQDMDHENMFWYRQDPGLGLRLIYFSYDVKMKEKGDIPEGYSVSREKKERFSLILESASTNQTSMYLCASSLWSTSEGDTEAFFGQGTRLTVV.

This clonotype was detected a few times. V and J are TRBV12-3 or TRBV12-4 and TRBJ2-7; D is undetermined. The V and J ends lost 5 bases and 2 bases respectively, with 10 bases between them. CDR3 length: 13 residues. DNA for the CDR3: TGTGCCAGCAGTCACACTGTAACCTACGAGCAGTACTTC. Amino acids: CASSHTVTYEQYF.

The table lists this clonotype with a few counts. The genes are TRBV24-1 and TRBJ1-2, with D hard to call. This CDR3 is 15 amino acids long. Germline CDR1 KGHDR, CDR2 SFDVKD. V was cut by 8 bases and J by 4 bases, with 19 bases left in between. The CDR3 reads CATKRERRGVYGYTF. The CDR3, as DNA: TGTGCCACCAAACGGGAACGGCGGGGAGTCTATGGCTACACCTTC.

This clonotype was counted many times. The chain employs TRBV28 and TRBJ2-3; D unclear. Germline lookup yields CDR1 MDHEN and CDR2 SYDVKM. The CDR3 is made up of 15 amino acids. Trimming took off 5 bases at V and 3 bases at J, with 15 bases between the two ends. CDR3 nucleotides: TGTGCCAGCAGTCAACCCCTGGCCGGGACAGATACGCAGTATTTT. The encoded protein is CASSQPLAGTDTQYF.

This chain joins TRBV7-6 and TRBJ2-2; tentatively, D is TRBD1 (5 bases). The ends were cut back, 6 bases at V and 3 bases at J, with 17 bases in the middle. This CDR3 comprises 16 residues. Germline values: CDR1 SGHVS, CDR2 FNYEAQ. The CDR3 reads CASSPPSGAHTGELFF. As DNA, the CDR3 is TGTGCCAGCAGTCCCCCTAGTGGGGCCCACACCGGGGAGCTGTTTTTT.

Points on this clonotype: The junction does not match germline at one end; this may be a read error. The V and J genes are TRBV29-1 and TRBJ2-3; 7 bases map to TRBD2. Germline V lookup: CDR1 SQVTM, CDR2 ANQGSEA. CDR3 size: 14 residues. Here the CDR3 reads CSGMRRGSIDTQYF. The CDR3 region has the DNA TGCAGCGGGATGCGGCGGGGGAGCATAGATACGCAGTATTTT.

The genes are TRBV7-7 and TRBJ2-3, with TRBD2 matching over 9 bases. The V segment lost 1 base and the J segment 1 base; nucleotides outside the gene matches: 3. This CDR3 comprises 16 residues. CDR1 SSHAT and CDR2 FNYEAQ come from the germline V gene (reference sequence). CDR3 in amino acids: CASSLGPSGGTDTQYF. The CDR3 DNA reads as TGTGCCAGCAGCTTAGGTCCTAGCGGGGGCACAGATACGCAGTATTTT.

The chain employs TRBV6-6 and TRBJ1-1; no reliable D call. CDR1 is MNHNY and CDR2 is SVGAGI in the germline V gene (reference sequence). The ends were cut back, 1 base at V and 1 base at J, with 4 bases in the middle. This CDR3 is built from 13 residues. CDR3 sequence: CASSYFWNTEAFF. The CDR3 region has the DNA TGTGCCAGCAGTTACTTCTGGAACACTGAAGCTTTCTTT.

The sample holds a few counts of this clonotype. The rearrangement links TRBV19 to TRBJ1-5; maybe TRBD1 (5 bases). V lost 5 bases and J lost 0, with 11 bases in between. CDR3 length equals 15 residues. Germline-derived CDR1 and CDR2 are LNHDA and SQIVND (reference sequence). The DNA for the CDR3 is TGTGCCAGTAGTGCGGGACGGTATAGCAATCAGCCCCAGCATTTT. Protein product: CASSAGRYSNQPQHF.

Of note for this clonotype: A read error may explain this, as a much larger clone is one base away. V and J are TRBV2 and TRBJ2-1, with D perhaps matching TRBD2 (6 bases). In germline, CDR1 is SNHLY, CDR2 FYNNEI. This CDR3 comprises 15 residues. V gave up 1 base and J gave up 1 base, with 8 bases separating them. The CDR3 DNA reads TGTGCCAGCAGTGAAGGCGGGGTATCCTACAATGAGCAGTTCTTC. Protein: CASSEGGVSYNEQFF. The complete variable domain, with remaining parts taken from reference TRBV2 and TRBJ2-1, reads EPEVTQTPSHQVTQMGQEVILRCVPISNHLYFYWYRQILGQKVEFLVSFYNNEISEKSEIFDDQFSVERPDGSNFTLKIRSTKLEDSAMYFCASSEGGVSYNEQFFGPGTRLTVL.

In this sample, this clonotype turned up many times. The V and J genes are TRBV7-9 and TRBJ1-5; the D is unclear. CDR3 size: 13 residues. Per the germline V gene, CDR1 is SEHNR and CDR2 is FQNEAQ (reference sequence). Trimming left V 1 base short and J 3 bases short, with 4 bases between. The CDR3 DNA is TGTGCCAGCAGCTTAGATGTCAATCAGCCCCAGCATTTT. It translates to CASSLDVNQPQHF. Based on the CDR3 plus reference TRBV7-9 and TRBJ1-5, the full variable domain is DTGVSQNPRHKITKRGQNVTFRCDPISEHNRLYWYRQTLGQGPEFLTYFQNEAQLEKSRLLSDRFSAERPKGSFSTLEIQRTEQGDSAMYLCASSLDVNQPQHFGDGTRLSIL.

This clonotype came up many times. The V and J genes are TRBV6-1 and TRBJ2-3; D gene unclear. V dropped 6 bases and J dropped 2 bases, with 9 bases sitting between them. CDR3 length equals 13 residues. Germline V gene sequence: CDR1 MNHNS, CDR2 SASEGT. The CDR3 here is CASRTDSTDTQYF. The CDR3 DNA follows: TGTGCCAGCAGGACCGACTCCACAGATACGCAGTATTTT.

The CDR3 loop is CACREGTSSYGYTF. The DNA for the CDR3 is TGTGCCTGCCGGGAGGGGACGTCAAGCTATGGCTACACCTTC. The chain joins TRBV28 to TRBJ1-2, with D possibly being TRBD1 (5 bases). Trimming cost V 11 bases and J 4 bases, with 20 bases left between them. This CDR3 is built from 14 residues. Germline V gene sequence: CDR1 MDHEN, CDR2 SYDVKM.

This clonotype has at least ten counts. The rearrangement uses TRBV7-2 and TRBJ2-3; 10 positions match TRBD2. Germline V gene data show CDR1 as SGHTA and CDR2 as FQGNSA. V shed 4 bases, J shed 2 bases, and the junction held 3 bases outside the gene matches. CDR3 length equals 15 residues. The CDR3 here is CASSWLAGDTDTQYF. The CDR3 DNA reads TGTGCCAGCAGCTGGCTAGCGGGGGACACAGATACGCAGTATTTT.

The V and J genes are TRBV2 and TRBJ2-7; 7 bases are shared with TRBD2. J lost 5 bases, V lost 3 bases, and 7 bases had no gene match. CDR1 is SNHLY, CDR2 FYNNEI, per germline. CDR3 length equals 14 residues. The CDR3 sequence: CASSDWQGGNEQYF. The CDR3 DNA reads TGTGCCAGCAGTGACTGGCAGGGAGGGAACGAGCAGTACTTC.

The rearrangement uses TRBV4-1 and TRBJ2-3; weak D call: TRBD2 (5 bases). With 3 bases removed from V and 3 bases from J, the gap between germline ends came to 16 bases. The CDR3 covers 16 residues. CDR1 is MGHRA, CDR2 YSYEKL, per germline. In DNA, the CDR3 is TGCGCCAGCAGCCATGCGTCGGTGGGGAGAACAGATACGCAGTATTTT. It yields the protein CASSHASVGRTDTQYF.

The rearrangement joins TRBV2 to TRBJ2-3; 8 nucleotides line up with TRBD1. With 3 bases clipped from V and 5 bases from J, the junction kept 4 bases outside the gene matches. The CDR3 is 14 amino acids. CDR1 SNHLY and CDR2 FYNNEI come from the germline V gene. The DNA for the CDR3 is TGTGCCAGCAGTGACGGACAGGGACGAGATACGCAGTATTTT. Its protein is CASSDGQGRDTQYF.

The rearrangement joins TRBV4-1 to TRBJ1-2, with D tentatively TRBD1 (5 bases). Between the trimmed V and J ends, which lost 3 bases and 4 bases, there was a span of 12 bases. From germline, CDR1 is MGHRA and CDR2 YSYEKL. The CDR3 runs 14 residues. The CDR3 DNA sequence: TGCGCCAGCAGCCAGACCCATGGGGGCTATGGCTACACCTTC. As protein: CASSQTHGGYGYTF.

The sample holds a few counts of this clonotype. CDR3 region: CASSIRTSGEEQYF. The CDR3 DNA reads as TGCGCCAGCAGCATCAGGACTAGCGGGGAAGAGCAGTACTTC. The rearrangement joins TRBV5-1 to TRBJ2-7, with 12 bases that match TRBD2. This CDR3 is built from 14 residues. The ends lost 4 bases at V and 7 bases at J; junction bases unmatched: 6. Germline loops: CDR1 SGHRS, CDR2 YFSETQ. Supplemented by reference TRBV5-1 and TRBJ2-7, the full variable domain reads KAGVTQTPRYLIKTRGQQVTLSCSPISGHRSVSWYQQTPGQGLQFLFEYFSETQRNKGNFPGRFSGRQFSNSRSEMNVSTLELGDSALYLCASSIRTSGEEQYFGPGTRLTVT.

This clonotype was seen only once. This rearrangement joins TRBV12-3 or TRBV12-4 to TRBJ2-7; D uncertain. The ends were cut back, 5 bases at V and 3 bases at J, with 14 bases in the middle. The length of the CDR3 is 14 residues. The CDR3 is CASSTGLGNYEQYF. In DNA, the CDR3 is TGTGCCAGCAGTACTGGCCTCGGAAACTACGAGCAGTACTTC.